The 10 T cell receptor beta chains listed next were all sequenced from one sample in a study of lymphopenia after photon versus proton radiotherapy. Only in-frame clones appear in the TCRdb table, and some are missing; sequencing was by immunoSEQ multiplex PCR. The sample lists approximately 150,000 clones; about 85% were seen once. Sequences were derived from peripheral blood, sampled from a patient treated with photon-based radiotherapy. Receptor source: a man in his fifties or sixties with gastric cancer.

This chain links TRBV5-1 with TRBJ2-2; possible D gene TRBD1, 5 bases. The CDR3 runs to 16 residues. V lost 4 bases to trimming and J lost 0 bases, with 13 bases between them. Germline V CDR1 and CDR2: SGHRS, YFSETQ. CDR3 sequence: CASSVTGQPNTGELFF. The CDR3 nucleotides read TGCGCCAGCAGCGTCACAGGACAACCGAACACCGGGGAGCTGTTTTTT.

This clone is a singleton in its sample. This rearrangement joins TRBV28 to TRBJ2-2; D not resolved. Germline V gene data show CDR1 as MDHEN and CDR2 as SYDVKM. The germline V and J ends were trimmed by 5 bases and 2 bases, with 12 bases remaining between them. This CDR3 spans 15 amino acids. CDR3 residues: CASSPPRSNTGELFF. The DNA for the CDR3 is TGTGCCAGCAGTCCTCCCAGGAGTAACACCGGGGAGCTGTTTTTT.

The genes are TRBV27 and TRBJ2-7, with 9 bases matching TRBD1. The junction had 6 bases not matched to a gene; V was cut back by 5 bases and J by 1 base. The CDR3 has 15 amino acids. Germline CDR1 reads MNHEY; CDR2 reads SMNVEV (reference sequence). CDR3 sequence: CASSTGQGPSYEQYF. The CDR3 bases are TGTGCCAGCAGTACCGGACAGGGGCCTTCCTACGAGCAGTACTTC.

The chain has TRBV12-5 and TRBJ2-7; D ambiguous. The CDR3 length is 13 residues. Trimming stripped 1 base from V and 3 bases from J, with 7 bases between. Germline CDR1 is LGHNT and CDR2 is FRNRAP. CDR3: CASGLGLDYEQYF. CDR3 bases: TGTGCTAGTGGTTTGGGGCTAGACTACGAGCAGTACTTC.

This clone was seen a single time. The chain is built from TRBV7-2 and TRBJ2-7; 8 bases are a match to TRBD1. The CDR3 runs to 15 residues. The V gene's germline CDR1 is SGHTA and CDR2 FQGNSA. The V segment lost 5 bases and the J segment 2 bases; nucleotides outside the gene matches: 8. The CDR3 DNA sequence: TGTGCCAGCAGCCCCGGGGACAGGCCACCCTACGAGCAGTACTTC. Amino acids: CASSPGDRPPYEQYF.

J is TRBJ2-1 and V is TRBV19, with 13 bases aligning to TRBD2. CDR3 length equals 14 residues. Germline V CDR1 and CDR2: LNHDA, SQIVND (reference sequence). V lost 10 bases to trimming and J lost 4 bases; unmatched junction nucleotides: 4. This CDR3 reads CATRLAGGYNEQFF. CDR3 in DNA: TGTGCCACCCGACTAGCGGGAGGTTACAATGAGCAGTTCTTC.

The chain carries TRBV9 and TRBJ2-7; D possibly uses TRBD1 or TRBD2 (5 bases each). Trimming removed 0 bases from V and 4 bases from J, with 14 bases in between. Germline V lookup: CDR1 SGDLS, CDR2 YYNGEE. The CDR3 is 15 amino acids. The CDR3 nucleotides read TGTGCCAGCAGCGTAGCCGCAGGGAGTTATTACGAGCAGTACTTC. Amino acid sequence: CASSVAAGSYYEQYF.

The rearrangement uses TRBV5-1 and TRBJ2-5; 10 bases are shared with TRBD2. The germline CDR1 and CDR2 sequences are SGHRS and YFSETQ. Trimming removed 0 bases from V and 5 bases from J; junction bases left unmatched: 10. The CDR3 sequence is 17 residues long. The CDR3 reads CASSLEVLAGVVETQYF. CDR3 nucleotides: TGCGCCAGCAGCTTGGAAGTCCTAGCGGGAGTGGTGGAGACCCAGTACTTC.

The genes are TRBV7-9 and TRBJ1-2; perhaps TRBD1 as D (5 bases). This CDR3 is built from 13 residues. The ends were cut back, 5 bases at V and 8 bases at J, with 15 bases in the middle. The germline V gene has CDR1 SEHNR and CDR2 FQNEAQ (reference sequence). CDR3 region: CASSHTGVQGYTF. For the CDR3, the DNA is TGTGCCAGCAGCCATACAGGAGTACAGGGCTACACCTTC.

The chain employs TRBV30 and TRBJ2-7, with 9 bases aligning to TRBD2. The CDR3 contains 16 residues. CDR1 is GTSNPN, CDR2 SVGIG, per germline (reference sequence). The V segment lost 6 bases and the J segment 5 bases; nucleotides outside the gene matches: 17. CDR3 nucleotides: TGTGCCTGCCGATCCGGGACTAGCATAAGCCGCCACGAGCAGTACTTC. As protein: CACRSGTSISRHEQYF.